A single sample is the source of the 30 T cell receptor beta chains below, sequenced in a study of cytomegalovirus exposure and HLA in healthy donors. 13 Jbeta primers and 60 Vbeta primers were used for the PCR. Clones were read by immunoSEQ multiplex PCR, and TCRdb kept only the in-frame ones, dropping some. The repertoire consists of around 180,000 clones, with about 88% occurring once and the leading ten covering about 1.7%. Sequencing was performed on PBMCs. The receptors stem from a woman aged 18-29 years in good health and CMV-seronegative.

The chain carries TRBV5-1 and TRBJ2-7, with TRBD1 identical over 7 bases. The germline V gene encodes CDR1 SGHRS and CDR2 YFSETQ. Trimming removed 3 bases from V and 7 bases from J; junction bases left unmatched: 19. This CDR3 region has 17 residues. CDR3: CASSWWAPTGAEREQYF. For the CDR3, the DNA is TGCGCCAGCAGCTGGTGGGCCCCCACAGGGGCTGAACGAGAGCAGTACTTC.

This clone occurred once. V gene TRBV9 combines with J gene TRBJ1-2; D gene uncertain. CDR1 and CDR2 from the germline V gene are SGDLS and YYNGEE. The V end was cut by 0 bases, the J end by 2 bases, with 5 bases between. The CDR3 has 13 amino acids. CDR3 coding DNA: TGTGCCAGCAGCGTAGCCGGGAACTATGGCTACACCTTC. This translates into CASSVAGNYGYTF.

This clone was recorded once. The V and J genes are TRBV7-9 and TRBJ2-3, with 7 bases identical to TRBD2. V dropped 5 bases and J dropped 14; count of bases not matched to a gene: 10. The CDR3 length is 12 residues. Germline CDR1 reads SEHNR; CDR2 reads FQNEAQ (reference sequence). The CDR3, as DNA: TGTGCCAGCAGCCCTGGACTAGTCAATCTGTATTTT. Translating gives CASSPGLVNLYF. Looking up the rest from reference TRBV7-9 and TRBJ2-3 gives the full variable domain: DTGVSQNPRHKITKRGQNVTFRCDPISEHNRLYWYRQTLGQGPEFLTYFQNEAQLEKSRLLSDRFSAERPKGSFSTLEIQRTEQGDSAMYLCASSPGLVNLYFGPGTRLTVL.

Here the CDR3 reads CASSLGGPVMNTEAFF. Written as DNA, the CDR3 is TGTGCCAGCAGCTTAGGGGGGCCAGTCATGAACACTGAAGCTTTCTTT. The chain carries TRBV7-6 and TRBJ1-1, with a weak D call TRBD1 (6 bases). CDR1 and CDR2 (germline): SGHVS, FNYEAQ. V shed 1 base and J shed 0 bases, with 12 bases lying between them. The length of the CDR3 is 16 residues.

This clone turned up a few times. This CDR3 is CASSTGGQGDEKLFF. The CDR3 region has the DNA TGTGCCAGCAGTACTGGGGGACAGGGCGATGAAAAACTGTTTTTT. V and J are TRBV28 and TRBJ1-4; TRBD1 matches 9 bases. The CDR3 length is 15 residues. Germline V gene data show CDR1 as MDHEN and CDR2 as SYDVKM. Germline trimming cut 5 bases from V and 6 bases from J; bases unmatched to any gene: 7.

J is TRBJ2-7 and V is TRBV5-1; 10 bases match TRBD2. The junction had 8 bases not matched to a gene; V was cut back by 4 bases and J by 4 bases. The CDR3 contains 15 residues. CDR1 and CDR2 (germline): SGHRS, YFSETQ. CDR3 nucleotides: TGCGCCAGCAGCCATGGACTAGCGGTGATGTACGAGCAGTACTTC. Translating it yields CASSHGLAVMYEQYF. The full variable domain, in which reference TRBV5-1 and TRBJ2-7 provide the parts outside the CDR3, is KAGVTQTPRYLIKTRGQQVTLSCSPISGHRSVSWYQQTPGQGLQFLFEYFSETQRNKGNFPGRFSGRQFSNSRSEMNVSTLELGDSALYLCASSHGLAVMYEQYFGPGTRLTVT.

This chain joins TRBV27 and TRBJ2-7, with D possibly matching TRBD1 (6 bases). Trimming removed 0 bases from V and 2 bases from J, with 8 bases in between. CDR3 size: 14 residues. Germline CDR1 reads MNHEY; CDR2 reads SMNVEV (reference sequence). The CDR3 nucleotides are TGTGCCAGCAGTTTATCTGGGACACCCTACGAGCAGTACTTC. Its protein product is CASSLSGTPYEQYF.

The chain joins TRBV5-1 to TRBJ1-3; D perhaps matches TRBD1 (5 bases). V was trimmed by 4 bases and J by 1 base, leaving 18 bases between them. The CDR3 contains 17 residues. Germline CDR1 is SGHRS and CDR2 is YFSETQ. The CDR3 loop is CASSARRGTESGNTIYF. As DNA, the CDR3 is TGCGCCAGCAGCGCACGGCGGGGGACGGAATCTGGAAACACCATATATTTT.

The rearrangement uses TRBV19 and TRBJ1-5; 8 bases line up with TRBD1. Germline V gene lookup returns CDR1 LNHDA and CDR2 SQIVND (reference sequence). J gave up 6 bases and V 5 bases, and 3 bases lay outside the gene matches. The CDR3 extends over 13 amino acids. The CDR3 sequence: CASSPTGVQPQHF. The CDR3 bases are TGTGCCAGTAGTCCGACAGGGGTTCAGCCCCAGCATTTT.

This chain links TRBV6-5 with TRBJ1-1, with a possible D match to TRBD1 (6 bases). V was trimmed by 6 bases and J by 8 bases, leaving 13 bases between them. CDR1 and CDR2 from the germline V gene are MNHEY and SVGAGI. The CDR3 extends over 12 amino acids. As DNA, the CDR3 is TGTGCCAGCAGCTACGGGGGCAGGGAAGCTTTCTTT. This encodes CASSYGGREAFF.

The genes are TRBV30 and TRBJ1-1; possible D gene TRBD1, 6 bases. The germline gives CDR1 GTSNPN, CDR2 SVGIG (reference sequence). This CDR3 comprises 14 residues. V was trimmed by 1 base and J by 2 bases, leaving 11 bases between them. In DNA form, the CDR3 reads TGTGCCTGGAGTGCCGACAGGTATAACACTGAAGCTTTCTTT. Encoded protein: CAWSADRYNTEAFF.

The J gene is TRBJ1-2, the V gene TRBV9; TRBD1 might be the D (5 bases). Trimming took 0 bases from V and 5 from J, leaving 11 bases between them. Germline V lookup: CDR1 SGDLS, CDR2 YYNGEE. The CDR3 loop spans 14 amino acids. The CDR3 region is CASSVVGPGYGYTF. CDR3 DNA sequence: TGTGCCAGCAGCGTAGTTGGGCCAGGGTATGGCTACACCTTC. Complete variable domain (other parts from reference TRBV9 and TRBJ1-2): DSGVTQTPKHLITATGQRVTLRCSPRSGDLSVYWYQQSLDQGLQFLIQYYNGEERAKGNILERFSAQQFPDLHSELNLSSLELGDSALYFCASSVVGPGYGYTFGSGTRLTVV.

To note about this clone: Germline and junction disagree at one end, which may indicate a read error. J is TRBJ2-2 and V is TRBV5-4, with D maybe TRBD1 (7 bases). Germline V gene data show CDR1 as SGHNT and CDR2 as YYREEE (reference sequence). This CDR3 is built from 17 residues. CDR3 coding DNA: TGTGCCAGCAGCTTCGGATTAACAGGGGCGGGCACCGGGGGGCTGTTTTTT. Translation gives CASSFGLTGAGTGGLFF.

As to this clone: Compared with germline, one end of the junction differs, possibly owing to a read error. The V gene is TRBV20-1, the J gene TRBJ1-1; possibly TRBD1 for D (5 bases). Per the germline V gene, CDR1 is DFQATT and CDR2 is SNEGSKA (reference sequence). This CDR3 is built from 11 residues. CDR3 sequence: CSASESDSLGF. The CDR3 DNA follows: TGCAGTGCTAGCGAATCCGACAGCTTGGGTTTT.

This chain connects TRBV6-5 to TRBJ1-2; no firm D call. Germline CDR1 and CDR2: MNHEY and SVGAGI. The CDR3 runs to 16 residues. V shed 3 bases and J shed 2 bases, with 16 bases lying between them. The CDR3, as DNA: TGTGCCAGCAGTTATCGCCGAGTTGGGCCCAACTATGGCTACACCTTC. Its protein product is CASSYRRVGPNYGYTF.

This clone appeared a few times. This rearrangement joins TRBV6-1 to TRBJ1-1; 7 bases fit TRBD1. The germline CDR1 and CDR2 sequences are MNHNS and SASEGT. The CDR3 is 14 amino acids. The J segment lost 11 bases and the V segment lost 5 bases, leaving 14 bases of the junction unmatched. This CDR3 reads CASSLTGAGTTAFF. CDR3 sequence (DNA): TGTGCCAGCAGTTTAACAGGGGCCGGAACCACTGCTTTCTTT.

The genes are TRBV4-2 and TRBJ1-1; no definite D call. Trimming pared 4 bases from V and 7 bases from J, leaving 19 bases between. The CDR3 is 15 amino acids. Germline loops: CDR1 LGHNA, CDR2 YNFKEQ. The CDR3 DNA reads TGTGCCAGCAGCCCACAAGCGGCAGCATCATGTGAAGCTTTCTTT. Amino acid sequence: CASSPQAAASCEAFF.

V gene TRBV4-3 combines with J gene TRBJ2-5; 9 bases fit TRBD2. V lost 4 bases, J lost 4 bases, and 10 bases stayed unmatched. The CDR3 spans 16 residues. The germline V gene encodes CDR1 LGHNA and CDR2 YSLEER. The CDR3 spells CASSRTYAGGPETQYF. The CDR3 nucleotides read TGCGCCAGCAGCCGGACTTATGCGGGAGGGCCAGAGACCCAGTACTTC.

The chain recombines TRBV27 with TRBJ1-2; 9 bases agree with TRBD1. Germline V gene data show CDR1 as MNHEY and CDR2 as SMNVEV (reference sequence). With 0 bases clipped from V and 0 bases from J, the junction kept 2 bases outside the gene matches. The CDR3 loop spans 16 amino acids. The CDR3 bases are TGTGCCAGCAGTTTATCGGGGACAGGGACTAACTATGGCTACACCTTC. Translated: CASSLSGTGTNYGYTF.

This chain connects TRBV27 to TRBJ1-5; D remains unclear. The CDR3 is 13 residues long. The germline V and J ends were trimmed by 2 bases and 4 bases, with 6 bases remaining between them. Per the germline V gene, CDR1 is MNHEY and CDR2 is SMNVEV (reference sequence). The CDR3 sequence: CASSLRENQPQHF. CDR3 DNA: TGTGCCAGCAGTTTACGCGAGAATCAGCCCCAGCATTTT.

The chain recombines TRBV5-1 with TRBJ1-2; a weak D match, TRBD1 (5 bases). Deletions cut 0 bases from V and 8 bases from J, with 17 bases between. This CDR3 has 15 amino acids. Germline CDR1 is SGHRS and CDR2 is YFSETQ. DNA for the CDR3: TGCGCCAGCAGCTTGGGCCAGGGCTCGACTAGCGGCTACACCTTC. This codes for CASSLGQGSTSGYTF.

The chain couples TRBV21-1 to TRBJ1-4; no DNA check was done on the table's D call, TRBD1. TRBV21-1 is annotated as a pseudogene. The CDR3 is made up of 14 amino acids. The CDR3 region has the DNA TGTGCCAGCAGCGGCGACAGGGTGAGTGAAAAACTGTTTTTT. This translates into CASSGDRVSEKLFF.

The J gene is TRBJ1-1, the V gene TRBV6-5; the D gene is possibly TRBD1 (5 bases). V dropped 2 bases and J dropped 0 bases, with 7 bases sitting between them. CDR3 length: 14 residues. In germline, CDR1 is MNHEY, CDR2 SVGAGI. CDR3 bases: TGTGCCAGCAGTTACGGGGCTATGAACACTGAAGCTTTCTTT. This sequence encodes CASSYGAMNTEAFF.

J is TRBJ1-5 and V is TRBV6-5; 10 bases match TRBD1. The trim removed 6 bases at V and 1 base at J, leaving 3 bases unmatched. CDR3 size: 15 residues. Germline CDR1 and CDR2: MNHEY and SVGAGI. The CDR3 reads CASRRQGASNQPQHF. CDR3 coding DNA: TGTGCCAGCAGGAGACAGGGGGCGAGCAATCAGCCCCAGCATTTT.

This chain uses TRBV2 with TRBJ1-1, with D tentatively TRBD1 (5 bases). The germline V gene encodes CDR1 SNHLY and CDR2 FYNNEI. V lost 7 bases to trimming and J lost 1 base, with 10 bases between them. The CDR3 length is 13 residues. The CDR3 spells CASNPGRNTEAFF. CDR3 nucleotide sequence: TGTGCCAGCAATCCAGGGCGGAACACTGAAGCTTTCTTT. Variable domain in full (rest from reference TRBV2 and TRBJ1-1): EPEVTQTPSHQVTQMGQEVILRCVPISNHLYFYWYRQILGQKVEFLVSFYNNEISEKSEIFDDQFSVERPDGSNFTLKIRSTKLEDSAMYFCASNPGRNTEAFFGQGTRLTVV.

The chain links TRBV28 to TRBJ1-3; TRBD1 aligns across 7 bases. The V gene end was trimmed by 4 bases and the J gene end by 0 bases; junction bases not matched to a gene: 9. This CDR3 has 17 amino acids. Germline CDR1 is MDHEN and CDR2 is SYDVKM. CDR3 sequence (DNA): TGTGCCAGCAGTTCATCGGGACAGTCATACTCTGGAAACACCATATATTTT. Translating it yields CASSSSGQSYSGNTIYF.

The chain is built from TRBV9 and TRBJ2-2; possibly TRBD2 for D (5 bases). From germline, CDR1 is SGDLS and CDR2 YYNGEE. Trimming took 0 bases from V and 5 from J, leaving 8 bases between them. The CDR3 contains 14 residues. CDR3 DNA sequence: TGTGCCAGCAGCGTAGGGACTGTGACCGGGGAGCTGTTTTTT. This encodes CASSVGTVTGELFF. The full variable domain, rest sourced from reference TRBV9 and TRBJ2-2, is DSGVTQTPKHLITATGQRVTLRCSPRSGDLSVYWYQQSLDQGLQFLIQYYNGEERAKGNILERFSAQQFPDLHSELNLSSLELGDSALYFCASSVGTVTGELFFGEGSRLTVL.

The chain is built from TRBV19 and TRBJ1-1; weak D call: TRBD1 (6 bases). In germline, CDR1 is LNHDA, CDR2 SQIVND (reference sequence). The length of the CDR3 is 13 residues. The V and J ends lost 6 bases and 5 bases respectively, with 13 bases between them. CDR3 in amino acids: CASRQGSRTEAFF. CDR3 nucleotides: TGTGCCAGTAGACAGGGATCTAGGACTGAAGCTTTCTTT.

V gene TRBV5-1 combines with J gene TRBJ2-7; 8 bases agree with TRBD2. J gave up 1 base and V 5 bases, and 2 bases lay outside the gene matches. The germline gives CDR1 SGHRS, CDR2 YFSETQ. The CDR3 contains 13 residues. As DNA, the CDR3 is TGCGCCAGCAGTACTAGCGGATCCTACGAGCAGTACTTC. Its protein is CASSTSGSYEQYF. The full variable domain, in which reference TRBV5-1 and TRBJ2-7 provide the parts outside the CDR3, is KAGVTQTPRYLIKTRGQQVTLSCSPISGHRSVSWYQQTPGQGLQFLFEYFSETQRNKGNFPGRFSGRQFSNSRSEMNVSTLELGDSALYLCASSTSGSYEQYFGPGTRLTVT.

The gene calls are TRBV28 and TRBJ1-5; maybe TRBD1 (5 bases). The CDR3 is made up of 16 amino acids. CDR1 and CDR2 (germline): MDHEN, SYDVKM. V was clipped by 2 bases and J by 1 base, with 12 bases between them. As DNA, the CDR3 is TGTGCCAGCAGTTTACCGGGGGTCTGGAGCAATCAGCCCCAGCATTTT. Translating it yields CASSLPGVWSNQPQHF.